This entry is about one T cell receptor beta chain. V was clipped by 4 bases and J by 5 bases, with 11 bases between them. The V gene's germline CDR1 is LGHDT and CDR2 YNNKEL (reference sequence). CDR3 length equals 13 residues. In the authors' methods: Nucleated cell counts were estimated from reference gene primer amplification. Repertoires were generated with immunoSEQ multiplex PCR, while TCRdb's copy carries only in-frame clones and drops some. V and J calls and clone size are copied from that table; D and trimming were computed from the DNA. The sample lists approximately 350,000 clones, over 75% occurring once. The sample is drawn from a study of blood T cell repertoires in COVID-19. Study context: COVID-19 samples, acute and convalescent, were from the United States, Italy and Spain.

In assigning cohorts, the study relied on participant-reported clinical history. Two consecutive negative NP/OP PCR tests, clearance, or resolved symptoms defined Cohort 3 recovery. The receptor was derived from a woman aged 30 to 39 who had recovered from COVID-19. The genes are TRBV3-1 (or the pseudogene TRBV3-2) and TRBJ1-1, with D uncertain. Sequenced material: PBMCs or T cells enriched from blood (not recorded which). CDR3 in amino acids: CASSPQTVTEAFF. In nucleotides, the CDR3 is TGTGCCAGCAGCCCCCAAACTGTAACTGAAGCTTTCTTT.